This TCR beta chain appears in the sequencing data of a study of shared clonotypes between healthy human individuals. Broader study findings: A few donors showed sharing of around 5% of naive CD4 clonotypes. Estimated clonotype richness was generally higher in naive than memory subsets. A reduction in generation probabilities was seen for non-shared clonotypes relative to those shared by all four donors.

Remarks on this clone: Its cognate antigen is unknown.

The assay was immunoSEQ multiplex PCR, and TCRdb's table has in-frame clones only and misses some. Here the sample spans approximately 95,000 clones, roughly two thirds being singletons. V gave up 6 bases and J gave up 1 base; unmatched junction bases: 1. Germline values: CDR1 MNHEY, CDR2 SVGAGI. This CDR3 contains 14 residues. The V gene is TRBV6-5, the J gene TRBJ1-5; 9 bases match TRBD1. The sequence was obtained from a man under 40 in good health. Sequencing input: memory CD8+ T cells sorted from blood. Specified subset: CD45RO+ cells pooled with CCR7-negative TemRA cells. CDR3 sequence (DNA): TGTGCCAGCAGGGGACAGGGAAGCAATCAGCCCCAGCATTTT. It codes for CASRGQGSNQPQHF.